The sequence of this T cell receptor beta chain was determined in a study of T cells after yellow fever vaccination. Study as a whole: SMART-Seq v4 Ultra Low Input handled preparation of low-cell-number fractions.

A 5'RACE template-switching step, the method used to make TCR cDNA, added a universal primer site and UMIs. TCRdb reprocessed the 5' RACE reads via MiXCR and lists one record per CDR3 protein. Of 40,000 or so distinct CDR3 sequences in the sample, 6.5% to 8.5% were seen once. Points from the study as a whole: Overall, a small share of clonotypes was seen in both CD4 and CD8 compartments.

This clonotype was seen ten or more times. This clonotype was obtained from a man aged 30 to 39 who received the YFV17D yellow fever vaccine. The sequenced sample was CD8+ T cells not binding an NS4B(214-222) dextramer, sorted from PBMCs, obtained 45 days after the yellow fever booster vaccination.

For the CDR3, the DNA is TGTGCCAGCAGCTTAGGAGGGGTGGCGGGAAACTACGAGCAGTACTTC. This sequence encodes CASSLGGVAGNYEQYF. This rearrangement joins TRBV7-2 to TRBJ2-7, with a weak D call TRBD2 (6 bases). This CDR3 spans 16 amino acids. The germline V and J ends were trimmed by 1 base and 3 bases, with 16 bases remaining between them. Germline lookup yields CDR1 SGHTA and CDR2 FQGNSA.